Shown below are 30 T cell receptor beta chains from a single sample sequenced in a study of post-analysis software for immune sequencing data. Study-wide findings and caveats: Included in a set of roughly five TRBV segments more frequent in patients than controls were TRBV5-6, TRBV5-1 and TRBV20-1.

Their recognized antigens are unknown. Unique molecular identifiers tagged the TCR beta cDNA libraries. TCRdb re-analysed the PCR reads in MiXCR, keeping a single row per CDR3 protein. The table records about 810,000 distinct CDR3 sequences, approximately 57% of them present only once. The sample comprised blood. The receptor source for this set is a girl between 5 and 17 years old with multiple sclerosis.

The chain is built from TRBV20-1 and TRBJ2-7, with 7 bases identical to TRBD1. Germline lookup yields CDR1 DFQATT and CDR2 SNEGSKA (reference sequence). The CDR3 has 13 amino acids. J was trimmed by 3 bases and V by 3 bases; bases with no gene match: 5. The CDR3 region has the DNA TGCAGTGCTAGGCGCAGGGGGATCTACGAGCAGTACTTC. Protein: CSARRRGIYEQYF.

In nucleotides, the CDR3 is TGCAGTGCTGATCAGGGGATGGGGCCCTACAATGAGCAGTTCTTC. This gives the protein CSADQGMGPYNEQFF. The V gene is TRBV20-1, the J gene TRBJ2-1; perhaps TRBD1 as D (6 bases). Germline assignment: CDR1 DFQATT and CDR2 SNEGSKA (reference sequence). Trimming took 5 bases from V and 2 from J, leaving 16 bases between them. This CDR3 contains 15 residues.

V and J are TRBV25-1 and TRBJ2-5; no firm D call. Trimming cost V 2 bases and J 4 bases, with 11 bases left between them. Germline V gene data show CDR1 as MGHDK and CDR2 as SYGVNS. The CDR3 loop spans 14 amino acids. Written as DNA, the CDR3 is TGTGCCAGCAGTGAAGCGGACGTCGTAGAGACCCAGTACTTC. It codes for CASSEADVVETQYF.

This chain uses TRBV3-1 with TRBJ2-7; TRBD1 might be the D (5 bases). Germline V gene lookup returns CDR1 LGHDT and CDR2 YNNKEL (reference sequence). V lost 7 bases and J lost 5, with 9 bases in between. The CDR3 is made up of 11 amino acids. CDR3 sequence reads: CASTSQDEQYF. The DNA of the CDR3 is TGTGCCAGCACCTCACAGGACGAGCAGTACTTC.

This clonotype was seen a few times. This chain uses TRBV10-3 with TRBJ2-5; TRBD2 agrees at 15 bases. The junction had 4 bases not matched to a gene; V was cut back by 5 bases and J by 3 bases. The CDR3 consists of 16 residues. Germline V gives CDR1 ENHRY, CDR2 SYGVKD. In DNA, the CDR3 is TGTGCCATCAGTTCCGGGACTAGCGGGAGGAAAGAGACCCAGTACTTC. Its protein is CAISSGTSGRKETQYF.

The rearrangement links TRBV3-1 to TRBJ2-3; the D is unclear. V shed 2 bases and J shed 5 bases, with 23 bases lying between them. Looked up from germline, CDR1 is LGHDT and CDR2 is YNNKEL (reference sequence). The CDR3 length is 18 residues. Here the CDR3 reads CASSQSGSILDSQDTQYF. The CDR3 DNA reads TGTGCCAGCAGCCAATCCGGATCAATTTTAGATAGCCAAGATACGCAGTATTTT.

The chain recombines TRBV5-1 with TRBJ2-7, with unresolved D. This CDR3 spans 14 amino acids. Germline assignment: CDR1 SGHRS and CDR2 YFSETQ. V was trimmed by 2 bases and J by 6 bases, leaving 15 bases between them. The CDR3 region has the DNA TGCGCCAGCAGCTTCACTGCAGTGGTCCCCGAGCAGTACTTC. It is translated as CASSFTAVVPEQYF.

The chain recombines TRBV5-1 with TRBJ1-2; the D gene is possibly TRBD1 (6 bases). The V end was cut by 4 bases, the J end by 11 bases, with 21 bases between. Germline assignment: CDR1 SGHRS and CDR2 YFSETQ. The CDR3 length is 14 residues. The CDR3 reads CASSLRSGDSRYTF. CDR3 DNA sequence: TGCGCCAGCAGCCTCCGATCAGGGGATTCGAGGTACACCTTC. Full variable domain (missing parts from reference TRBV5-1 and TRBJ1-2): KAGVTQTPRYLIKTRGQQVTLSCSPISGHRSVSWYQQTPGQGLQFLFEYFSETQRNKGNFPGRFSGRQFSNSRSEMNVSTLELGDSALYLCASSLRSGDSRYTFGSGTRLTVV.

The V call is TRBV9, the J call TRBJ2-6, with D tentatively TRBD1 (5 bases). Between the trimmed V and J ends, which lost 4 bases and 0 bases, there was a span of 14 bases. The CDR3 is made up of 17 amino acids. Germline CDR1 is SGDLS and CDR2 is YYNGEE. CDR3 sequence: CASSSSQGSSGANVLTF. CDR3 nucleotide sequence: TGTGCCAGCAGCTCCTCCCAGGGCTCCTCTGGGGCCAACGTCCTGACTTTC.

This clonotype was seen more than once but under ten times. The chain carries TRBV12-3 or TRBV12-4 and TRBJ2-1; D is uncertain. Between the trimmed V and J ends, which lost 7 bases and 4 bases, there was a span of 17 bases. The CDR3 has 15 amino acids. The CDR3 bases are TGTGCCAGCAACCACCCTGGGCAACTATACAATGAGCAGTTCTTC. It translates to CASNHPGQLYNEQFF.

The rearrangement uses TRBV5-1 and TRBJ2-1, with D perhaps TRBD1 (6 bases). Trimming took off 4 bases at V and 4 bases at J, with 12 bases between the two ends. CDR3 length: 14 amino acids. Germline CDR1 reads SGHRS; CDR2 reads YFSETQ. CDR3 sequence: CASSRAGEYNEQFF. The CDR3 DNA follows: TGCGCCAGCAGCCGGGCAGGGGAGTACAATGAGCAGTTCTTC.

V is TRBV6-5 and J is TRBJ1-2; D uncertain. This CDR3 has 15 amino acids. CDR1 is MNHEY, CDR2 SVGAGI, per germline. The V end lost 0 bases, the J end lost 1 base, and 9 bases lay between the germline ends. Here the CDR3 reads CASSYSMDRNYGYTF. CDR3 bases: TGTGCCAGCAGTTACTCGATGGACCGTAACTATGGCTACACCTTC.

J is TRBJ2-5 and V is TRBV5-1; the match to TRBD1 covers 7 bases. V shed 4 bases and J 0 bases; nucleotides not matched to a gene: 9. The germline V gene encodes CDR1 SGHRS and CDR2 YFSETQ. The CDR3 has 16 residues. The DNA for the CDR3 is TGCGCCAGCAGCCTAATGACAGGGCTGTACCAAGAGACCCAGTACTTC. Translation: CASSLMTGLYQETQYF.

The V and J genes are TRBV29-1 and TRBJ1-2, with 7 bases matching TRBD1. CDR1 is SQVTM, CDR2 ANQGSEA, per germline. The ends lost 5 bases at V and 5 bases at J; junction bases unmatched: 11. The CDR3 is 14 amino acids. The CDR3 region is CSVPRQGEGYGYTF. The CDR3 DNA follows: TGCAGCGTTCCCAGACAGGGCGAAGGGTATGGCTACACCTTC.

The V and J genes are TRBV5-1 and TRBJ1-2; 8 nucleotides line up with TRBD1. Germline trimming cut 4 bases from V and 1 base from J; bases unmatched to any gene: 6. The CDR3 contains 15 residues. The germline V gene has CDR1 SGHRS and CDR2 YFSETQ. The CDR3 bases are TGCGCCAGCAGCCTTCGGACAGGGAGTAACTATGGCTACACCTTC. The encoded protein is CASSLRTGSNYGYTF.

This chain joins TRBV30 and TRBJ1-1; D gene uncertain. CDR3 length equals 11 residues. The germline V gene has CDR1 GTSNPN and CDR2 SVGIG (reference sequence). V was cut by 3 bases and J by 10 bases, with 12 bases left in between. DNA for the CDR3: TGTGCCTGGAGGATGGGCCCTGCAGCTTTCTTT. This translates into CAWRMGPAAFF.

This chain joins TRBV7-9 and TRBJ2-1; the D gene is possibly TRBD2 (6 bases). V was trimmed by 5 bases and J by 10 bases, leaving 12 bases between them. The CDR3 extends over 12 amino acids. CDR1 and CDR2 (germline): SEHNR, FQNEAQ (reference sequence). CDR3 residues: CASSAGPYEQFF. The CDR3 nucleotides are TGTGCCAGCAGCGCGGGACCTTACGAGCAGTTCTTC.

V is TRBV7-9 and J is TRBJ2-7; D gene unclear. This CDR3 spans 12 amino acids. The germline V gene encodes CDR1 SEHNR and CDR2 FQNEAQ (reference sequence). V was pared by 6 bases and J by 2 bases, with 8 bases between. The CDR3 DNA sequence: TGTGCCAGCAGGTTCGGCGCCTACGAGCAGTACTTC. This codes for CASRFGAYEQYF.

The J gene is TRBJ1-5, the V gene TRBV20-1; 7 nucleotides match TRBD1. Germline CDR1 is DFQATT and CDR2 is SNEGSKA (reference sequence). Losses at the gene ends were 0 bases for V and 5 bases for J; bases not matched to a gene: 4. The CDR3 runs 14 residues. The DNA of the CDR3 is TGCAGTGCTAGAGATCTCAGGGGGGATCAGCCCCAGCATTTT. Amino acid sequence: CSARDLRGDQPQHF.

This clonotype was detected only a few times. V gene TRBV6-4 combines with J gene TRBJ1-1, with D possibly being TRBD1 (5 bases). V gave up 4 bases and J gave up 6 bases, with 12 bases separating them. This CDR3 has 13 amino acids. Germline loops: CDR1 MRHNA, CDR2 SNTAGT. As DNA, the CDR3 is TGTGCCAGCAGTGCGGGGGGGGTGGCTGAAGCTTTCTTT. It translates to CASSAGGVAEAFF.

This clonotype was detected only a few times. The chain recombines TRBV28 with TRBJ2-1; no reliable D call. This CDR3 has 16 amino acids. Per germline, CDR1 MDHEN and CDR2 SYDVKM. Between the trimmed V and J ends, which lost 6 bases and 0 bases, there was a span of 15 bases. CDR3 region: CASRIPSDGSYNEQFF. The CDR3 nucleotides are TGTGCCAGCAGAATCCCGTCGGACGGCTCCTACAATGAGCAGTTCTTC.

This chain links TRBV9 with TRBJ2-3; 8 bases agree with TRBD2. Germline V gives CDR1 SGDLS, CDR2 YYNGEE. J was trimmed by 3 bases and V by 4 bases; bases with no gene match: 10. This CDR3 contains 16 residues. CDR3 in amino acids: CASSPRWGGGTDTQYF. The CDR3 DNA sequence: TGTGCCAGCAGCCCCAGATGGGGCGGGGGGACAGATACGCAGTATTTT.

The chain links TRBV5-1 to TRBJ2-7; D is possibly TRBD1 (6 bases). Per the germline V gene, CDR1 is SGHRS and CDR2 is YFSETQ. V shed 0 bases and J shed 1 base, with 11 bases lying between them. This CDR3 comprises 15 residues. The CDR3 nucleotides are TGCGCCAGCAGCTTGGCTCCGGACAGATCCTACGAGCAGTACTTC. It specifies CASSLAPDRSYEQYF. Full variable domain (missing parts from reference TRBV5-1 and TRBJ2-7): KAGVTQTPRYLIKTRGQQVTLSCSPISGHRSVSWYQQTPGQGLQFLFEYFSETQRNKGNFPGRFSGRQFSNSRSEMNVSTLELGDSALYLCASSLAPDRSYEQYFGPGTRLTVT.

V and J are TRBV4-1 and TRBJ1-1; D is ambiguous. The germline V gene has CDR1 MGHRA and CDR2 YSYEKL. The CDR3 sequence is 17 residues long. The V end was cut by 1 base, the J end by 4 bases, with 19 bases between. The CDR3 loop is CASSQVMGGPLGTEAFF. The CDR3 nucleotides read TGCGCCAGCAGCCAAGTGATGGGTGGCCCTTTGGGCACTGAAGCTTTCTTT.

V usage is TRBV14 and J usage is TRBJ2-5; no firm D call. Germline assignment: CDR1 SGHDN and CDR2 FVKESK. The CDR3 extends over 15 amino acids. The germline V and J ends were trimmed by 2 bases and 2 bases, with 12 bases remaining between them. The CDR3: CASSQQILPQETQYF. CDR3 coding DNA: TGTGCCAGCAGCCAACAGATCCTCCCGCAAGAGACCCAGTACTTC.

The J gene is TRBJ2-5, the V gene TRBV12-3 or TRBV12-4; weak D call: TRBD2 (6 bases). The DNA end favors TRBJ2-7, so the J call may be wrong. The CDR3 totals 15 residues. The CDR3 bases are TGTGCCAGCAGTGCGGGCTGGGACTCAGCCTACGAGCAGTACTTC. This encodes CASSAGWDSAYEQYF.

V and J are TRBV5-1 and TRBJ2-3, with D unresolved. Trimming cost V 1 base and J 4 bases, with 7 bases left between them. Germline lookup yields CDR1 SGHRS and CDR2 YFSETQ. CDR3 length: 13 amino acids. The CDR3 spells CASSLNRPDTQYF. CDR3 nucleotide sequence: TGCGCCAGCAGCTTGAATCGTCCAGATACGCAGTATTTT. Full variable domain (missing parts from reference TRBV5-1 and TRBJ2-3): KAGVTQTPRYLIKTRGQQVTLSCSPISGHRSVSWYQQTPGQGLQFLFEYFSETQRNKGNFPGRFSGRQFSNSRSEMNVSTLELGDSALYLCASSLNRPDTQYFGPGTRLTVL.

The table lists this clonotype with a count of one. The V call is TRBV12-3 or TRBV12-4, the J call TRBJ1-5, with TRBD1 identical over 8 bases. There are 15 residues in the CDR3. V was pared by 5 bases and J by 6 bases, with 9 bases of the junction left unmatched. CDR3 sequence reads: CASSLADRAFQPQHF. As DNA, the CDR3 is TGTGCCAGCAGTCTGGCGGACAGGGCGTTTCAGCCCCAGCATTTT.

The rearrangement links TRBV15 to TRBJ2-5; no definite D call. The last part of the DNA fits TRBJ2-7 better; the J call may be wrong. CDR1 is LNHNV, CDR2 YYDKDF, per germline (reference sequence). The CDR3 contains 13 residues. CDR3 protein: CATSRVPQTEQYF. DNA of the CDR3: TGTGCCACCAGCAGAGTTCCCCAAACCGAGCAGTACTTC.

The rearrangement uses TRBV20-1 and TRBJ2-1; 10 bases are a match to TRBD2. CDR1 DFQATT and CDR2 SNEGSKA come from the germline V gene (reference sequence). The CDR3 consists of 15 residues. The trim removed 0 bases at V and 6 bases at J, leaving 5 bases unmatched. The CDR3 DNA reads as TGCAGTGCTAGAGATTGGACTAGCGGCGGCAATGAGCAGTTCTTC. As protein: CSARDWTSGGNEQFF.